The next 13 T cell receptor beta chains were all read from a single sample in a study of regulatory T cells in long-lasting Graves disease listed by TCRdb under 2021. The library relied on multiplex PCR. Sequencing was carried out with an Illumina HiSeq 4000. CDR3 regions were amplified by Arm-PCR with iRepertoire HTBI primers to construct TCR beta libraries. Starting from the raw public reads, TCRdb applied fastp trimming at Q25, assembled clones with MiXCR and retained in-frame beta chains. Identical CDR3 proteins give one entry, which carries the most common genes and DNA. In this sample the table shows about 610,000 distinct CDR3 sequences, about 16% of which occur a single time. Around 13% of the sample comes from the top ten. The time point label, as the study defines it: newly diagnosed GD, antithyroid drugs for less than 3 months. For both TCR sequencing and RNA sequencing, RNA was extracted from PBMCs in TRIzol.

These same records also appear under a second study, on T cells in Graves' hyperthyroidism and ophthalmopathy.

Sequenced here: peripheral blood mononuclear cells (PBMCs), sampled at new diagnosis, from a patient treated with antithyroid drugs. The receptors were gathered from a man aged 18 to 30 with Graves disease. Donor details come from another sample of the same person, matched by shared clones.

The genes are TRBV2 and TRBJ2-2, with D perhaps matching TRBD1 (5 bases). There are 14 residues in the CDR3. In germline, CDR1 is SNHLY, CDR2 FYNNEI. V shed 6 bases and J shed 6 bases, with 14 bases lying between them. Written as DNA, the CDR3 is TGTGCCAGCAGGGCGAATCAGGGATCCGGGGAGCTGTTTTTT. Its translation: CASRANQGSGELFF.

In regard to this clonotype: A much larger clone differs by one base, so this may be a read error. This rearrangement joins TRBV6-1 to TRBJ1-5; D is uncertain. The germline V gene has CDR1 MNHNS and CDR2 SASEGT. This CDR3 comprises 15 residues. V lost 3 bases and J lost 4, with 13 bases in between. CDR3 DNA: TGTGCCAGCAGTGATACCGGGTGGCCGAATCAGCCCCAGCATTTT. Translating gives CASSDTGWPNQPQHF.

This clonotype turned up a few times. The junction departs from the called germline gene at one end, perhaps through a read error. The J gene is TRBJ2-2, the V gene TRBV12-3 or TRBV12-4; TRBD2 is a possible D gene (6 bases). The CDR3 is 15 amino acids. The CDR3 nucleotides read TGTGCCAGCAGTTTAGCTGGTAGCGGCACCGGGGAGCTGCTTTTT. Encoded protein: CASSLAGSGTGELLF.

This clonotype turned up a few times. The chain couples TRBV20-1 to TRBJ2-1; 14 bases align to TRBD2. The CDR3 has 17 amino acids. Germline V gene sequence: CDR1 DFQATT, CDR2 SNEGSKA (reference sequence). Trimming removed 3 bases from V and 5 bases from J; junction bases left unmatched: 9. The CDR3 bases are TGCAGTGCTAGGGGACTAGCGGGAGTCTATCTGGACAATGAGCAGTTCTTC. This translates into CSARGLAGVYLDNEQFF.

The chain links TRBV5-4 to TRBJ2-7, with TRBD2 as a possible D gene (6 bases). The germline V gene has CDR1 SGHNT and CDR2 YYREEE (reference sequence). The CDR3 length is 15 residues. V was clipped by 3 bases and J by 2 bases, with 15 bases between them. The CDR3 DNA sequence: TGTGCCAGCAGCTACCCGGAGGGGCCCGCCTACGAGCAGTACTTC. This encodes CASSYPEGPAYEQYF.

V and J are TRBV19 and TRBJ2-1, with TRBD2 identical over 12 bases. V was pared by 5 bases and J by 8 bases, with 7 bases of the junction left unmatched. The germline gives CDR1 LNHDA, CDR2 SQIVND (reference sequence). This CDR3 is 15 amino acids long. The chain's CDR3 is CASSQTSGSLDEQFF. For the CDR3, the DNA is TGTGCCAGTAGTCAGACTAGCGGGAGTCTCGATGAGCAGTTCTTC.

The sample holds many counts of this clonotype. J is TRBJ1-1 and V is TRBV10-1; D might be TRBD1 (5 bases). The CDR3 is 14 residues long. Between the trimmed V and J ends, which lost 2 bases and 1 base, there was a span of 8 bases. Germline CDR1 is WNHNN and CDR2 is SYGVQD (reference sequence). CDR3 amino acids: CASSEDRTNTEAFF. In DNA, the CDR3 is TGCGCCAGCAGTGAGGACAGAACGAACACTGAAGCTTTCTTT.

V and J are TRBV14 and TRBJ2-1; no definite D call. This CDR3 is built from 16 residues. From germline, CDR1 is SGHDN and CDR2 FVKESK. Trimming removed 0 bases from V and 6 bases from J, with 15 bases in between. In nucleotides, the CDR3 is TGTGCCAGCAGCCAAGATGTGTCCCCAATCCCCAATGAGCAGTTCTTC. Its protein product is CASSQDVSPIPNEQFF.

This clonotype was observed at least ten times. The chain joins TRBV6-4 to TRBJ1-5, with 8 positions matching TRBD1. The J segment lost 6 bases and the V segment lost 1 base, leaving 5 bases of the junction unmatched. CDR3 length: 15 amino acids. Germline lookup yields CDR1 MRHNA and CDR2 SNTAGT. CDR3 in amino acids: CASSDCGQGSQPQHF. The DNA for the CDR3 is TGTGCCAGCAGTGACTGTGGACAGGGAAGTCAGCCCCAGCATTTT.

This clonotype was detected many times. The chain links TRBV12-3 or TRBV12-4 to TRBJ2-7; D may be TRBD1 (6 bases). V shed 10 bases and J shed 7 bases, with 20 bases lying between them. The CDR3 covers 13 residues. The CDR3 region is CATQRAGDGEQYF. The CDR3 nucleotides are TGTGCCACCCAACGGGCAGGGGATGGGGAGCAGTACTTC.

The V call is TRBV7-9, the J call TRBJ2-3; 9 positions match TRBD2. Germline CDR1 reads SEHNR; CDR2 reads FQNEAQ (reference sequence). CDR3 length equals 15 residues. V gave up 1 base and J gave up 5 bases; unmatched junction bases: 4. The CDR3 bases are TGTGCCAGCAGCTTAGAGGAGCGGGAGGAAGATACGCAGTATTTT. This codes for CASSLEEREEDTQYF.

This clonotype was found a few times. The genes are TRBV5-1 and TRBJ2-7, with unresolved D. Trimming removed 4 bases at V and 3 bases at J, with 17 bases between. The CDR3 extends over 15 amino acids. Germline V gives CDR1 SGHRS, CDR2 YFSETQ. The CDR3 here is CASSRVSANGYEQYF. CDR3 in DNA: TGCGCCAGCAGCCGGGTAAGCGCTAATGGCTACGAGCAGTACTTC.

The chain combines TRBV10-3 with TRBJ2-3; perhaps TRBD2 as D (5 bases). Per the germline V gene, CDR1 is ENHRY and CDR2 is SYGVKD. There are 14 residues in the CDR3. V was clipped by 10 bases and J by 0 bases, with 14 bases between them. CDR3 bases: TGTGCCAGCCGGGGTAATACTAGCACAGATACGCAGTATTTT. It translates to CASRGNTSTDTQYF.